The 17 T cell receptor beta chains presented below share a single source sample, sequenced in a study of shared clonotypes between healthy human individuals. Repertoires were generated with immunoSEQ multiplex PCR, while TCRdb's copy carries only in-frame clones and drops some. The table has 1.6 million or so clones, roughly 96% seen once. Source material: naive CD4+ T cells sorted from blood. This sample's subset: CD45RA+ positively selected. These receptors were obtained from a young man in good health.

V and J are TRBV28 and TRBJ1-2; tentatively, D is TRBD1 (6 bases). The ends were cut back, 2 bases at V and 7 bases at J, with 20 bases in the middle. Germline CDR1 is MDHEN and CDR2 is SYDVKM. This CDR3 is built from 16 residues. This chain's CDR3 is CASSLRPVGGRVGYTF. CDR3 in DNA: TGTGCCAGCAGTTTAAGACCCGTGGGGGGCAGGGTTGGCTACACCTTC.

The genes are TRBV4-1 and TRBJ2-7; 10 nucleotides match TRBD1. Germline CDR1 and CDR2: MGHRA and YSYEKL. The J segment lost 5 bases and the V segment lost 1 base, leaving 2 bases of the junction unmatched. The CDR3 runs 14 residues. DNA of the CDR3: TGCGCCAGCAGCCAAGGACAGGGGGCCGACGAGCAGTACTTC. Translated: CASSQGQGADEQYF.

The rearrangement joins TRBV7-3 to TRBJ1-1; D may be TRBD1 (5 bases). Per the germline V gene, CDR1 is SGHTA and CDR2 is FQGTGA. This CDR3 spans 13 amino acids. Trimming pared 1 base from V and 4 bases from J, leaving 7 bases between. In DNA, the CDR3 is TGTGCCAGCAGCTTAAGAGGGGTCACTGAAGCTTTCTTT. Translation: CASSLRGVTEAFF. Based on the CDR3 plus reference TRBV7-3 and TRBJ1-1, the full variable domain is GAGVSQTPSNKVTEKGKYVELRCDPISGHTALYWYRQSLGQGPEFLIYFQGTGAADDSGLPNDRFFAVRPEGSVSTLKIQRTERGDSAVYLCASSLRGVTEAFFGQGTRLTVV.

The chain joins TRBV15 to TRBJ2-7, with D unclear. This CDR3 region has 13 residues. V lost 0 bases to trimming and J lost 3 bases, with 6 bases between them. Germline assignment: CDR1 LNHNV and CDR2 YYDKDF (reference sequence). The CDR3 here is CATSRDYVYEQYF. The CDR3 DNA reads TGTGCCACCAGCAGAGATTACGTCTACGAGCAGTACTTC.

Here the CDR3 DNA reads TGTGCCAGCAGCCCCGGGACAGAGTACGAGCAGTACTTC. Translating it yields CASSPGTEYEQYF. The chain joins TRBV2 to TRBJ2-7, with 7 bases matching TRBD1. V lost 6 bases and J lost 4; bases outside the gene matches: 6. Germline-derived CDR1 and CDR2 are SNHLY and FYNNEI. The CDR3 runs 13 residues.

The genes are TRBV10-1 and TRBJ2-1, with 7 bases fitting TRBD1. This CDR3 comprises 13 residues. V trimming: 6 bases; J trimming: 5 bases; junction bases outside the gene matches: 4. Germline V gives CDR1 WNHNN, CDR2 SYGVQD (reference sequence). CDR3 region: CASRETGNNEQFF. CDR3 coding DNA: TGCGCCAGCAGGGAGACAGGGAACAATGAGCAGTTCTTC.

The J gene is TRBJ2-3, the V gene TRBV5-5; TRBD1 agrees at 8 bases. CDR3 length: 17 residues. The junction had 10 bases not matched to a gene; V was cut back by 4 bases and J by 0 bases. Germline CDR1 and CDR2: SGHKS and YYEKEE (reference sequence). DNA of the CDR3: TGTGCCAGCAGCCCCGGGACAGGATTATCTAGCACAGATACGCAGTATTTT. Its protein product is CASSPGTGLSSTDTQYF.

The chain carries TRBV5-5 and TRBJ2-7; TRBD2 is a possible D gene (7 bases). This CDR3 is 16 amino acids long. V was clipped by 1 base and J by 4 bases, with 18 bases between them. Germline-derived CDR1 and CDR2 are SGHKS and YYEKEE (reference sequence). For the CDR3, the DNA is TGTGCCAGCAGCTTGTTTCCGGGGGGCAGAGAGTACGAGCAGTACTTC. Translating it yields CASSLFPGGREYEQYF.

The chain links TRBV7-9 to TRBJ2-7; the D call may be TRBD1 or TRBD2 (5 bases each). The CDR3 sequence is 16 residues long. The V gene lost 0 bases and the J gene lost 0 bases, with 12 bases spanning the gap. Germline V CDR1 and CDR2: SEHNR, FQNEAQ (reference sequence). The CDR3: CASSLAGTQSSYEQYF. The CDR3 DNA reads TGTGCCAGCAGCTTAGCCGGGACCCAGAGCTCCTACGAGCAGTACTTC. The variable domain in full, completed from reference TRBV7-9 and TRBJ2-7, reads DTGVSQNPRHKITKRGQNVTFRCDPISEHNRLYWYRQTLGQGPEFLTYFQNEAQLEKSRLLSDRFSAERPKGSFSTLEIQRTEQGDSAMYLCASSLAGTQSSYEQYFGPGTRLTVT.

Concerning this clone: This same CDR3 is encoded by further DNA sequences in the sample. The chain is built from TRBV28 and TRBJ2-7; D is perhaps TRBD2 (6 bases). V was cut by 6 bases and J by 3 bases, with 12 bases left in between. Germline V lookup: CDR1 MDHEN, CDR2 SYDVKM. There are 13 residues in the CDR3. The CDR3 spells CASRRQGGYEQYF. CDR3 nucleotide sequence: TGTGCCAGCAGGCGTCAGGGAGGCTACGAGCAGTACTTC.

The rearrangement joins TRBV19 to TRBJ1-3; 8 bases map to TRBD1. The length of the CDR3 is 19 residues. The trim removed 3 bases at V and 0 bases at J, leaving 13 bases unmatched. Looked up from germline, CDR1 is LNHDA and CDR2 is SQIVND (reference sequence). The CDR3 loop reads CASSMGTGYQGISGNTIYF. In nucleotides, the CDR3 is TGTGCCAGTAGTATGGGGACAGGATACCAAGGGATCTCTGGAAACACCATATATTTT. Full variable domain (remainder filled in from reference TRBV19 and TRBJ1-3): DGGITQSPKYLFRKEGQNVTLSCEQNLNHDAMYWYRQDPGQGLRLIYYSQIVNDFQKGDIAEGYSVSREKKESFPLTVTSAQKNPTAFYLCASSMGTGYQGISGNTIYFGEGSWLTVV.

The V call is TRBV7-9, the J call TRBJ2-4; D gene unclear. The CDR3 has 14 residues. Germline V CDR1 and CDR2: SEHNR, FQNEAQ (reference sequence). V lost 0 bases and J 6 bases, leaving 9 bases between the germline ends. The CDR3 DNA reads as TGTGCCAGCAGCTTAGCTGGGCTCCCAAACATTCAGTACTTC. This encodes CASSLAGLPNIQYF.

This CDR3 is CASSPRVNTEAFF. Written as DNA, the CDR3 is TGTGCCAGTAGCCCCAGGGTTAACACTGAAGCTTTCTTT. J is TRBJ1-1 and V is TRBV19, with a weak D call TRBD1 (5 bases). The CDR3 contains 13 residues. Germline V gene data show CDR1 as LNHDA and CDR2 as SQIVND (reference sequence). V was trimmed by 6 bases and J by 2 bases, leaving 10 bases between them.

This chain connects TRBV5-4 to TRBJ2-6, with D unresolved. The CDR3 totals 14 residues. The V gene lost 4 bases and the J gene lost 1 base, with 6 bases spanning the gap. CDR1 and CDR2 from the germline V gene are SGHNT and YYREEE (reference sequence). In DNA form, the CDR3 reads TGTGCCAGCAGCCAAAAATCTGGGGCCAACGTCCTGACTTTC. This codes for CASSQKSGANVLTF. The entire variable domain, with the rest obtained from reference TRBV5-4 and TRBJ2-6, is as follows: ETGVTQSPTHLIKTRGQQVTLRCSSQSGHNTVSWYQQALGQGPQFIFQYYREEENGRGNFPPRFSGLQFPNYSSELNVNALELDDSALYLCASSQKSGANVLTFGAGSRLTVL.

The J gene is TRBJ2-7, the V gene TRBV5-1; D may be TRBD2 (6 bases). V shed 7 bases and J shed 6 bases, with 17 bases lying between them. There are 13 residues in the CDR3. CDR1 SGHRS and CDR2 YFSETQ come from the germline V gene. CDR3 residues: CASRRWEDLEQYF. The CDR3 DNA sequence: TGCGCCAGCCGCCGTTGGGAGGACCTCGAGCAGTACTTC.

V gene TRBV19 combines with J gene TRBJ2-2; D call uncertain. The CDR3 covers 12 residues. Trimming took off 4 bases at V and 6 bases at J, with 6 bases between the two ends. Germline V lookup: CDR1 LNHDA, CDR2 SQIVND (reference sequence). For the CDR3, the DNA is TGTGCCAGTAGTAAGGCACCCGGGGAGCTGTTTTTT. This codes for CASSKAPGELFF. The full variable domain, its missing parts supplied by reference TRBV19 and TRBJ2-2, is DGGITQSPKYLFRKEGQNVTLSCEQNLNHDAMYWYRQDPGQGLRLIYYSQIVNDFQKGDIAEGYSVSREKKESFPLTVTSAQKNPTAFYLCASSKAPGELFFGEGSRLTVL.

This sequence joins TRBV11-2 and TRBJ2-7, with 9 bases matching TRBD2. Trimming removed 7 bases from V and 2 bases from J; junction bases left unmatched: 6. Germline V gene data show CDR1 as SGHAT and CDR2 as FQNNGV. The CDR3 is 14 amino acids. The CDR3 DNA sequence: TGTGCCAGCACTCTGACTAGCGGCACCTACGAGCAGTACTTC. It encodes CASTLTSGTYEQYF.